These T cell receptor beta chains were read from a single sample in a study of a mutant IDH1 vaccine in newly diagnosed glioma. No antigen has been assigned to these receptors. Repertoires were generated with immunoSEQ multiplex PCR, while TCRdb's copy carries only in-frame clones and drops some. The table shows roughly 57,000 clones, with approximately 89% occurring only once. Here the sequenced sample was PBMCs, taken from a glioma patient whose treatment included an IDH1 peptide vaccine. The receptors originated from a man aged 40-49 years with glioma. Each CDR3 is given with its conserved first and last residue. A D gene is named only where the DNA matches it firmly. Size values are once, few and many counts, or a class for expanded clones, and some rows have none.

size	V	D	J	DNA	CDR3
NA	TRBV14	NA	TRBJ2-2	TGTGCCAGCAGCCAAGAGTACTTCTACACCGGGGAGCTGTTTTTT	CASSQEYFYTGELFF
NA	TRBV5-1	TRBD1	TRBJ2-7	TGCGCCAGCAGCTTAAACCGGGACAGGGTCTACGAGCAGTACTTC	CASSLNRDRVYEQYF
NA	TRBV25-1	TRBD2	TRBJ2-7	TGTGCCAGCAGTGACACCCCTAGCGGGAGTCACGAGCAGTACTTC	CASSDTPSGSHEQYF
NA	TRBV7-2	TRBD1	TRBJ2-2	TGTGCCAGCACCTCGGGACAGGTGAACACCGGGGAGCTGTTTTTT	CASTSGQVNTGELFF
NA	TRBV4-1	NA	TRBJ2-4	TGCGCCAGCAGCCAACCAGGAGCAGGGCTAGCCAAAAACATTCAGTACTTC	CASSQPGAGLAKNIQYF
NA	TRBV7-8	NA	TRBJ2-5	TGTGCCAGCGGGGCCCCCCCCCAAGAGACCCAGTACTTC	CASGAPPQETQYF
NA	TRBV2	NA	TRBJ2-2	TGTGCCAGCACTCGGCAGGGGCCTGGGGAGCTGTTTTTT	CASTRQGPGELFF
NA	TRBV19	TRBD2	TRBJ2-1	TGTGCCAGTAGTATTTTAGCGGGAGGGTGGCATGAGCAGTTCTTC	CASSILAGGWHEQFF
NA	TRBV18	TRBD1	TRBJ2-7	TGTGCCAGCTCATCTGGACAGGGGAGGATCGACGAGCAGTACTTC	CASSSGQGRIDEQYF
NA	TRBV19	TRBD1	TRBJ1-1	TGTGCCAGTGGACAGGGCAGAACTGAAGCTTTCTTT	CASGQGRTEAFF
NA	TRBV28	TRBD1	TRBJ1-2	TGTGCCAGCAGTTTATATGGACAGGGAGACTATGGCTACACCTTC	CASSLYGQGDYGYTF
NA	TRBV7-2	NA	TRBJ1-1	TGTGCCAGCAGCTTTAAGAGGGCGGACACTGAAGCTTTCTTT	CASSFKRADTEAFF
NA	TRBV30	NA	TRBJ1-1	TGTGCCTGGAGTGTAGTCGGGGGGAGCACTGAAGCTTTCTTT	CAWSVVGGSTEAFF
NA	TRBV11-2	NA	TRBJ1-5	TGTGCCAGCAGCTTAGATGCCCGGGGATCTGCCCAGCATTTT	CASSLDARGSAQHF
NA	TRBV28	TRBD1	TRBJ1-3	TGTGCCAGCAGCGACTGGACAGGGAACTCTGGAAACACCATATATTTT	CASSDWTGNSGNTIYF
NA	TRBV7-9	TRBD1	TRBJ2-2	TGTGCCAGCAGCCCCGTCCCGGGCCAGGGGGACACCGGGGAGCTGTTTTTT	CASSPVPGQGDTGELFF
NA	TRBV6-1	TRBD1	TRBJ1-1	TGTGCCAGCAGATCGGGACAGGTGAGCACTGAAGCTTTCTTT	CASRSGQVSTEAFF
once	TRBV4-3	TRBD1	TRBJ2-3	TGCGCCAGCAGCCAGGGGGACAGGAACACAGATACGCAGTATTTT	CASSQGDRNTDTQYF
once	TRBV28	TRBD1	TRBJ1-3	TGTGCCAGCAGGTGGACAGGAGGCTCTGGAAACACCATATATTTT	CASRWTGGSGNTIYF
NA	TRBV19	TRBD1	TRBJ1-5	TGTGCCAGTAGTCCCCTTCCCGGGACAGGGGGCCGCGGTCAGCCCCAGCATTTT	CASSPLPGTGGRGQPQHF
once	TRBV5-4	NA	TRBJ1-2	TGTGCCAGCAGCTTAGCGCCAGGAGCTAACTATGGCTACACCTTC	CASSLAPGANYGYTF
NA	TRBV7-2	TRBD2	TRBJ2-1	TGTGCCAGCAGCCAACGTAGCGGGAGCTCCTACAATGAGCAGTTCTTC	CASSQRSGSSYNEQFF
once	TRBV7-9	NA	TRBJ1-1	TGTGCCAGCAGCTTAAATCTCCATACAGCTTTCTTT	CASSLNLHTAFF
NA	TRBV11-3	NA	TRBJ2-5	TGTGCCAGCAGCCGTAGCGTGCAAGAGACCCAGTACTTC	CASSRSVQETQYF
NA	TRBV30	NA	TRBJ2-1	TGTGCCTGGAGTGCCCCTCCCGCAGGGAAGCGGTTCTTC	CAWSAPPAGKRFF
NA	TRBV2	TRBD1	TRBJ1-1	TGTGCCAGTGCCTGGACAGGGATGAACACTGAAGCTTTCTTT	CASAWTGMNTEAFF
NA	TRBV7-2	TRBD1	TRBJ2-1	TGTGCCAGCAGCCTCGGGGACAGGTTTGGCAATGAGCAGTTCTTC	CASSLGDRFGNEQFF
NA	TRBV5-1	NA	TRBJ1-2	TGCGCCAGCAGCTTGGACGGTCTCTATGGCTACACCTTC	CASSLDGLYGYTF
NA	TRBV7-9	TRBD1	TRBJ2-5	TGTGCCAGCAGCTCCTCCAGGGGGATCGGAGAGACCCAGTACTTC	CASSSSRGIGETQYF
NA	TRBV5-4	TRBD2	TRBJ2-5	TGTGCCAGCAGGACTCGGACTAGCGGGGGGGCAGAGACCCAGTACTTC	CASRTRTSGGAETQYF
once	TRBV5-1	NA	TRBJ1-1	TGCGCCAGCAGCTTGGCCGAGGGCTCCCTGGCCACTGAAGCTTTCTTT	CASSLAEGSLATEAFF
NA	TRBV28	NA	TRBJ1-5	TGTGCCAGCAGTTCGGGACTTAGCAATCAGCCCCAGCATTTT	CASSSGLSNQPQHF
once	TRBV4-1	TRBD2	TRBJ2-1	TGCGCCAGCAGCCAAGAGTGGAGCGGGGGGGCCATAAATGAGCAGTTCTTC	CASSQEWSGGAINEQFF
NA	TRBV28	TRBD2	TRBJ2-1	TGTGCCAGCAGTAAAGCGGGAGAGTCCTACAATGAGCAGTTCTTC	CASSKAGESYNEQFF
NA	TRBV2	NA	TRBJ1-6	TGTGCCAGCAGTGAATTCGCCGTTGGGGTTAATTCACCCCTCCACTTT	CASSEFAVGVNSPLHF
NA	TRBV11-2	NA	TRBJ2-2	TGTGCCAGCAGCTTAGATCTACGCCGGGGGAACACCGGGGAGCTGTTTTTT	CASSLDLRRGNTGELFF
once	TRBV2	TRBD1	TRBJ1-3	TGTGCCAGCAGTACCCAGGGGGGAGGAAACACCATATATTTT	CASSTQGGGNTIYF
NA	TRBV5-6	NA	TRBJ2-7	NA	CASSLGSFGQGNF
NA	TRBV7-2	NA	TRBJ1-5	TGTGCCAGCAGCTTAGCTTCGGGCAGGGGCAATCAGCCCCAGCATTTT	CASSLASGRGNQPQHF
NA	TRBV7-2	NA	TRBJ2-7	TGTGCCAGCAGCTTAGCGATGGGGTTCCACGAGCAGTACTTC	CASSLAMGFHEQYF
NA	TRBV5-6	NA	TRBJ1-6	TGTGCCAGCAGCTTGGAGGGAGGGCGCAGGAATTCACCCCTCCACTTT	CASSLEGGRRNSPLHF